This T cell receptor beta chain is drawn from a study of blood T cells in healthy people across ages. Regarding the study as a whole: Higher naive T cell percentage went strongly together with higher TCR beta diversity.

A second PCR, run for roughly 7 to 11 cycles, used a sample-barcoded 5' primer plus a J-beta primer mix. TCRdb recomputed calls from the 5' RACE reads with MiXCR, one row per CDR3 protein. This sample has about 780,000 distinct CDR3 sequences, with around half found just once. Drawing of peripheral blood yielded roughly 10 milliliters from each donor. CDR1 and CDR2 (germline): GTSNPN, SVGIG (reference sequence). This CDR3 has 15 amino acids. As to this clonotype: The antigen is not known. The junction does not match germline at one end; this may be a read error.

This clonotype was obtained from an elderly man in good health. Material for sequencing was blood. This sequence joins TRBV30 and TRBJ2-3; 8 positions agree with TRBD2. The CDR3 reads CVWSVTGGPTDTQYF. In DNA form, the CDR3 reads TGTGTCTGGAGTGTAACGGGAGGGCCAACAGATACGCAGTATTTT.